This T cell receptor (beta chain) comes out of a study of shared clonotypes between healthy human individuals. This clone was counted between two and nine times. Additional DNA sequences in this sample encode the identical CDR3. The method was immunoSEQ multiplex PCR; TCRdb's version includes in-frame clones alone and lacks a portion of them. The table has around 1 million clones, around three quarters seen once; the top ten hold approximately 1.5%. The CDR3 covers 14 residues. Per the germline V gene, CDR1 is SNHLY and CDR2 is FYNNEI. Trimming cost V 6 bases and J 1 base, with 10 bases left between them.

The specimen sequenced was memory CD4+ T cells sorted from blood. Subset in this sample: CD45RA-negative fraction. The sequence was obtained from a man between 18 and 29 years old in good health. The chain recombines TRBV2 with TRBJ1-3; D is possibly TRBD1 (6 bases). As DNA, the CDR3 is TGTGCCAGCAGGCGAACAGGGTCTGGAAACACCATATATTTT. The encoded protein is CASRRTGSGNTIYF.